This T cell receptor (beta chain) was documented in a study of cytomegalovirus exposure and HLA in healthy donors (TCRdb year 2017). Notes on the research overall: In an earlier analysis of roughly 500 of the donors, roughly 300 Gb of sequence data and some 120 million unique TCR beta sequences from about 179 million T cells were reported. Among around 400 genotyped donors of the cohort, an average of about 240,000 unique TCR beta nucleotide sequences were sequenced per donor, roughly 18% of them non-productive. A separate validation cohort of over 95 different subjects was used in addition to the roughly 700-subject first cohort. Rather than drawing on any new phenotypic data, the later analysis identified candidate immune exposures from TCR beta sequences and the way those sequences occurred across donors. The number of typed donors differed by locus: about 620-640 for A, B, C, DRB1 and DQB1; some 500 for DQA1; 606 for DPA1; and 450 to 480 for DPB1. The study aimed to test whether cataloging public T cell receptors could reveal signatures of past pathogen exposure. All discovery cohort repertoires had been generated using a single sequencing platform. Among the roughly 380 genotyped donors, under 90% belonged to the genetic ancestry cluster associated with self-reported Caucasian donors. Donor age, sex, ethnicity and CMV serostatus were compiled together with the repertoire data. To predict cytomegalovirus infection status, the study brought together high-throughput TCR immunosequencing, statistical association of individual TCRs with disease status, and machine learning. A few DR-DQ haplotypes were treated as single units for association and clustering because of strong linkage in the cohort. An early release that covered fewer than 750 HLA-typed donors contained 300 to 350 gigabases of sequencing data and tens of millions of unique TCR sequences. To study patterns of TCR occurrence, a later analysis re-analyzed previously published TCR beta repertoires from 666 donors and added high-resolution HLA genotyping. HLA typing included class I and class II loci at four-digit resolution. In a later genetic analysis, genome-wide SNP genotypes for about three fifths of the roughly 670 donors were used, and that subset was treated as a discovery cohort. An earlier analysis of 450 to 750 of the donors used high-throughput TCR beta sequencing to judge whether each TCR beta V gene segment behaved as functional or pseudogenic. The study used immunosequencing to profile the T cell repertoires of approximately 650 subjects and linked those repertoires to cytomegalovirus serostatus. What the authors observed across the whole study: According to the authors, the approach could potentially be generalized to other disease states and immunological phenotypes. A later analysis found that most CMV-associated TCR beta chains appeared HLA-restricted, with HLA associations seemingly driven largely by CMV exposure. In a later genetic analysis, a missense DCLRE1C variant was associated with V-gene and J-gene trimming of TCR beta chains, and the association was replicated in an independent cohort. Assigning TCR associations to individual alleles was difficult when HLA alleles, especially DR and DQ, strongly co-occurred. Because counts were too low, 15 or so rarely observed V segments, including chromosome 9 orphons, were excluded from the earlier analysis of some 540 of the donors. Only TCR beta chains were sequenced in this cohort, and the absence of alpha or paired-chain data limited detectable features. The 87-base-pair reads could not distinguish some IMGT-functional V segments, including TRBV6-2 and TRBV6-3, so those segments were excluded. A few of the identified cytomegalovirus-associated TCR beta chains were confirmed in vitro to be specific for cytomegalovirus antigens. The sequencing pipeline was judged likely to have produced a cluster of highly shared sequence variants as a technical artifact. A later analysis found that HLA-associated TCR beta chains were more clonally expanded and had lower generation probabilities than equally common non-associated chains. Several of the top co-occurrence clusters appeared to be linked to parvovirus B19, influenza, CMV and Epstein-Barr virus, according to a later analysis. In a later analysis, the rate of TCR association differed among HLA loci, with DRB1 alleles having the most associated TCRs and HLA-C alleles having the fewest. The study listed 150 to 200 TCR beta chains as associated with cytomegalovirus. Because some donors lacked HLA typing at each locus, the association tests relied only on the typed subset. According to a later genetic analysis, donors in an Asian-associated ancestry cluster had fewer N-insertions in productive TCRs than the roughly 670-donor mean. While some public TCRs were present in many individuals, most TCR sequences turned up only very rarely across donors. A further reported finding was that TCR beta sequences accurately predicted the HLA-A and HLA-B alleles for most subjects in the first cohort. CMV serostatus was the only immune exposure information available for the cohort. At a false discovery rate of 0.05, a later analysis linked 15,000 to 20,000 TCR beta sequences to specific HLA alleles. Linkage disequilibrium might explain the correlated functional status among segregating V segments, but an unknown experimental factor could not be excluded. The classifier was reported to diagnose cytomegalovirus status with high specificity and sensitivity in both the original cohort and the validation cohort. An earlier analysis of 587 of the donors showed that most TCR beta V segments appeared in productive rearrangements either about 90% or about 30% of the time, which broadly matched IMGT annotations. Sequencing depth was assumed to be roughly uniform across donors in the presence/absence analyses, though that assumption may not hold.

The germline ends are 6 bases apart after V is trimmed by 0 bases and J by 2 bases. The CDR1 and CDR2 encoded by the germline V gene are SGHTA and FQGNSA. The CDR3 starts with the cysteine, ends with the phenylalanine, and has 14 residues. CDR3 DNA is the only sequence kept; it has 42 bases, read in frame from the first base. On this clone itself: Its recognized antigen is unknown. Per-base quality was not reported, and no clone a single base away is much larger than it.

In total, roughly 710 healthy bone marrow donors made up the cohort. At the time of sampling, all cohort members were nominally healthy, though unrecorded immune exposures were likely present. The donor tested CMV seronegative and was one of the 352 seronegative cohort members. Every donor gave a peripheral blood sample, and the peripheral blood mononuclear cells from that sample were used for TCR beta sequencing. The Qiagen DNeasy Blood Extraction Kit was used to extract genomic DNA from the blood cell samples. Libraries were built with the immunoSEQ multiplex PCR assay. The multiplex PCR relied on a mix of 60 forward primers for TCR Vbeta segments and 13 reverse primers for TCR Jbeta segments. The CDR3 region of rearranged TCR beta genes was amplified from genomic DNA with a multiplex PCR assay. The Illumina HiSeq System was used to sequence the amplified TCR beta libraries as 87-base-pair reads. In the original analysis: In a later analysis, tens of millions of unique TCR beta chains were counted across the approximately 640 repertoires, and roughly 11 million of these chains were shared by at least two donors. Raw reads were error-corrected and collapsed into unique sequences with a nearest-neighbor algorithm that merged closely related sequences to remove PCR and sequencing errors. To assign V, D and J gene segments, CDR3 sequences were aligned to IMGT reference sequences. For a sequence to be retained, at least a six-nucleotide match to both a V gene segment and a J gene segment was required. Rearrangements were called productive when the CDR3 lacked stop codons and stayed in frame with V and J; all others were non-productive. CDR3 was defined according to IMGT convention as the region running from the second conserved V-encoded cysteine to the conserved J-encoded phenylalanine. The earlier analysis of 450 to 750 of the donors excluded any sequence lacking an unambiguous match to a single V gene segment. An earlier analysis of around 600 of the donors classified V segments as functional when productive rearrangements were above 56.7% and as segregating when the standard deviation between donors was above 5%. A statistical classification framework was developed to diagnose cytomegalovirus status using the catalog of TCR beta chain sequences. In a later analysis, V and J genes were assigned by comparing TCR nucleotide sequences against IMGT/GENE-DB human TR gene sequences. A later analysis assigned CDR3 sequences and most-parsimonious VDJ recombination scenarios with the TCRdist pipeline. In a later analysis, every TCR beta chain was defined by the combination of its CDR3 amino acid sequence and its V-gene family, and reads without a unique V-gene family were dropped. To address suspected cross-contamination and a sequencing artifact, a later analysis removed a few hundred highly shared, low-generation-probability nucleotide sequences. A later analysis calculated a clonal expansion index for each public chain from normalized within-repertoire ranks of inferred template counts. A later analysis computed generation probabilities with a VDJ recombination model fitted to out-of-frame rearrangements, and checked the results against IGoR. A later analysis scored TCR-TCR, TCR-HLA and TCR-CMV co-occurrence with hypergeometric tests, applying a repertoire-size bias correction to TCR pairs. To estimate false discovery rates, a later analysis permuted the HLA or CMV assignments 20 times. In a later analysis, co-occurring TCRs were grouped using DBSCAN, with TCRdist sequence similarity added in when clustering inside HLA-allele-positive subsets. For co-occurrence clustering, repertoires with fewer than 30,000 or more than 120,000 public chains were excluded, along with several repertoires with anomalous nucleotide sharing. TCRdb mirrors the immuneACCESS table, restricted to in-frame sequences. Some clones are absent from its copies; in checked studies, under half trace to an unresolved V gene, and the reason for the others is unknown. That table supplies the V and J calls and clone size; D and trimming were determined from the DNA. This sample lists 100,000 to 150,000 clones; 60% to 80% were detected once. Over 0.8% of the sample rests with the top ten.

The clonotype was recovered from an older woman in good health and CMV-seronegative. The chain is encoded by TRBV7-2 joined to TRBJ2-3, with no reliable assignment of the D segment. Sequencing used PBMCs. The CDR3 reads CASSLALLTDTQYF. In nucleotides, the sequence is TGTGCCAGCAGCTTAGCACTTCTCACAGATACGCAGTATTTT. Reference TRBV7-2 and TRBJ2-3 genes cover what lies past the CDR3, so the full variable domain is GAGVSQSPSNKVTEKGKDVELRCDPISGHTALYWYRQSLGQGLEFLIYFQGNSAPDKSGLPSDRFSAERTGGSVSTLTIQRTQQEDSAVYLCASSLALLTDTQYFGPGTRLTVL.